These T cell receptor beta chains were read from a single sample in a study of beta chain features in type 1 diabetes. This table comes from immunoSEQ multiplex PCR, and its TCRdb copy is limited to in-frame clones, with some not included. The sample yields about 660,000 clones, more than 13% seen once. Sequencing used naive CD4+ T cells from blood. All receptors come from a man aged 18 to 35 with type 1 diabetes. CDR3s include the opening cysteine and the closing phenylalanine or tryptophan. D genes are given only for firm matches. Size values are once, few and many counts, or a class for expanded clones, and some rows have none.

j_call d_call clone_size v_call cdr3_aa cdr3_nt
TRBJ2-5 TRBD1 NA TRBV27 CASSLGQGGIRETQYF TGTGCCAGCAGTTTGGGACAGGGCGGGATTCGAGAGACCCAGTACTTC
TRBJ2-1 TRBD2 few TRBV30 CAWSVSGGWFF TGTGCCTGGAGTGTATCCGGGGGGTGGTTCTTC
TRBJ2-7 NA few TRBV4-1 CASRPQGYSYEQYF TGCGCCAGCAGACCACAGGGATACTCCTACGAGCAGTACTTC
TRBJ2-1 NA few TRBV11-2 CASSPWVGRSYNEQFF TGTGCCAGCTCTCCCTGGGTCGGAAGGTCCTACAATGAGCAGTTCTTC
TRBJ2-7 NA few TRBV6-5 CASSYSPGLYEQYF TGTGCCAGCAGTTACTCACCAGGGCTCTACGAGCAGTACTTC
TRBJ1-5 NA few TRBV21-1 CASSKTRLANYSNQPQHF TGTGCCAGCAGCAAGACTCGATTGGCCAATTATAGCAATCAGCCCCAGCATTTT
TRBJ2-4 NA NA TRBV5-6 CASGRAKNIQYF TGTGCCAGCGGGAGGGCCAAAAACATTCAGTACTTC
TRBJ2-2 TRBD2 NA TRBV19 CAAQGKVAGAGELFF TGTGCCGCCCAAGGCAAGGTAGCGGGAGCCGGGGAGCTGTTTTTT
TRBJ2-3 TRBD2 NA TRBV10-3 CAISGGTSTDTQYF TGTGCCATCAGCGGGGGGACCTCCACAGATACGCAGTATTTT
TRBJ2-7 NA few TRBV28 CATQTQGYEQYF TGTGCCACCCAGACTCAGGGCTACGAGCAGTACTTC
TRBJ1-2 NA few TRBV9 CASSKPFDGYTF TGTGCCAGCAGTAAACCCTTCGATGGCTACACCTTC
TRBJ2-7 NA once TRBV9 CASSVGRQLPLDYRFSYEQYF TGTGCCAGCAGCGTAGGTCGGCAACTCCCTCTTGACTACCGATTTTCCTACGAGCAGTACTTC
TRBJ2-2 NA few TRBV4-2 CASSHNRALNTGELFF TGTGCCAGCAGCCACAACAGGGCGCTGAACACCGGGGAGCTGTTTTTT
TRBJ2-1 NA few TRBV30 CAWSVRVGNEQFF TGTGCCTGGAGTGTGAGGGTCGGCAATGAGCAGTTCTTC
TRBJ2-1 NA few TRBV2 CASNLYFDEQFF TGTGCCAGCAACTTGTACTTCGATGAGCAGTTCTTC
TRBJ1-4 NA few TRBV4-2 CASRVFGANEKLFF TGTGCCAGCAGGGTATTTGGGGCTAATGAAAAACTGTTTTTT
TRBJ2-3 NA few TRBV28 CASSFGGTRTDTQYF TGTGCCAGCAGTTTTGGCGGGACTCGCACAGATACGCAGTATTTT
TRBJ2-3 TRBD1 NA TRBV9 CASSRQGQEDTQYF TGTGCCAGCAGCCGACAGGGGCAAGAAGATACGCAGTATTTT